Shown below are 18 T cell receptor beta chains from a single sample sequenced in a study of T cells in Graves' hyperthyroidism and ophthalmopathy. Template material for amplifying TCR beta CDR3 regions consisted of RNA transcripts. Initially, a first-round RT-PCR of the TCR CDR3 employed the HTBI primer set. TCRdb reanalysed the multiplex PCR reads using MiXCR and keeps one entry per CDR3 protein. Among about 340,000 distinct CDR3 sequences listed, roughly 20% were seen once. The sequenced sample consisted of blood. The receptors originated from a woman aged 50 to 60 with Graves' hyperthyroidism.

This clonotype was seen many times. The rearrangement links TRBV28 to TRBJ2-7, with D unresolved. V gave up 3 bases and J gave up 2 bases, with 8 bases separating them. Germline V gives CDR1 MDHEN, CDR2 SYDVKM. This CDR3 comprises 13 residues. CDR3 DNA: TGTGCCAGCAGTTTGGCACAGACCTACGAGCAGTACTTC. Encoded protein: CASSLAQTYEQYF.

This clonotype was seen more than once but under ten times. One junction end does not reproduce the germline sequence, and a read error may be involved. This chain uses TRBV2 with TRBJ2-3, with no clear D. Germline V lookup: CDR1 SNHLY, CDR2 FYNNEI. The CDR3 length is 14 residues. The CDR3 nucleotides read TGTGCCAGCAGTAAGGACGGTGACACAGATACGCGGTATTTT. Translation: CASSKDGDTDTRYF.

The CDR3: CASSLWVGEKLFF. CDR3 sequence (DNA): TGTGCCAGCAGTTTATGGGTCGGTGAAAAACTGTTTTTT. The V and J genes are TRBV27 and TRBJ1-4, with D unresolved. CDR3 length: 13 residues. Germline V gene lookup returns CDR1 MNHEY and CDR2 SMNVEV (reference sequence). Trimming cost V 1 base and J 7 bases, with 7 bases left between them.

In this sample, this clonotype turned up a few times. The CDR3 sequence is CASSLGGGGRELFF. The DNA of the CDR3 is TGTGCCAGCAGCTTAGGAGGGGGGGGCCGGGAGCTGTTTTTT. The V gene is TRBV7-2, the J gene TRBJ2-2; tentative D call: TRBD2 (7 bases). The germline V and J ends were trimmed by 1 base and 9 bases, with 12 bases remaining between them. CDR1 SGHTA and CDR2 FQGNSA come from the germline V gene. This CDR3 has 14 amino acids.

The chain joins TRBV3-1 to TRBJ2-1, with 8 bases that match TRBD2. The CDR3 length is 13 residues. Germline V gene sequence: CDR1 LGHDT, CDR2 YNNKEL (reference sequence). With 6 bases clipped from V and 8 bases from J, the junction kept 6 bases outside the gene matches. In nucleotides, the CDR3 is TGTGCCAGCAGACGGGGGGGAGCCGATGAGCAGTTCTTC. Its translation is CASRRGGADEQFF.

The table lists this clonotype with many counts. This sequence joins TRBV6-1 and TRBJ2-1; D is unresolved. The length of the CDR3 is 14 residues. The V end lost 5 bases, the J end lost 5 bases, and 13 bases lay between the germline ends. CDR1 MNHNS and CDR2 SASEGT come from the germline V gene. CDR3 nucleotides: TGTGCCAGCAGTAACCTCGGACGGGACAATGAGCAGTTCTTC. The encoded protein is CASSNLGRDNEQFF.

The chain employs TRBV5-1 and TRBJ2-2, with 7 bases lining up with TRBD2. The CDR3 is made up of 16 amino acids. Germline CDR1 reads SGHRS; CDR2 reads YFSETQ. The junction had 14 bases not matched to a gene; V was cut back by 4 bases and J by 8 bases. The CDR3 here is CASSIVLAGATGELFF. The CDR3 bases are TGCGCCAGCAGCATCGTCCTTGCGGGAGCGACTGGGGAGCTGTTTTTT.

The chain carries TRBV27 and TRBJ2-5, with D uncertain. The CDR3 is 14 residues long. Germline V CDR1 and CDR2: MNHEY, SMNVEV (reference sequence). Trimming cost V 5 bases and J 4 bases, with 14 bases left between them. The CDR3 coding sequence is TGTGCCAGCAGTCCCGCCGCGCTAGGAGAGACCCAGTACTTC. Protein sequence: CASSPAALGETQYF.

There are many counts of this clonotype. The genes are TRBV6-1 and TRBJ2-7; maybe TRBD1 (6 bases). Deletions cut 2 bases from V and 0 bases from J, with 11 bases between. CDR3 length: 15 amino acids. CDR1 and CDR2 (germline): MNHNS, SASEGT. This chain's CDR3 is CASSEWTALSYEQYF. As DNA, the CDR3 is TGTGCCAGCAGTGAATGGACAGCGCTCTCCTACGAGCAGTACTTC.

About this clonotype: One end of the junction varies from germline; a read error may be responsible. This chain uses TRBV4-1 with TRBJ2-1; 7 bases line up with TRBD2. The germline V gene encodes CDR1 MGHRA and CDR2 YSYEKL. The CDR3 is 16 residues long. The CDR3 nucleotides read TGCGCCAGCAGCAAAGAAGGGGCGGGGGTTACGGGTGAGCAGTTCTTC. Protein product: CASSKEGAGVTGEQFF.

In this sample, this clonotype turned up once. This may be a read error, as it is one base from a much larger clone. CDR3: CASSYWGTTVRDEQFF. The CDR3 bases are TGTGCCAGCAGTTACTGGGGGACAACAGTTAGGGATGAGCAGTTCTTC. This chain uses TRBV6-2 or TRBV6-3 with TRBJ2-1; D perhaps matches TRBD1 (6 bases). Germline CDR1 is MNHEY and CDR2 is SVGEGT. With 1 base removed from V and 8 bases from J, the gap between germline ends came to 18 bases. The CDR3 extends over 16 amino acids.

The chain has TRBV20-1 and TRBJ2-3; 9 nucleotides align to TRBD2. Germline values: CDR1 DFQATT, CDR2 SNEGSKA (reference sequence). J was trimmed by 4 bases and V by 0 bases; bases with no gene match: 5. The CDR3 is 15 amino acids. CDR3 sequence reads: CSAREAGGSADTQYF. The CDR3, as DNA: TGCAGTGCTAGAGAGGCGGGGGGGAGCGCAGATACGCAGTATTTT.

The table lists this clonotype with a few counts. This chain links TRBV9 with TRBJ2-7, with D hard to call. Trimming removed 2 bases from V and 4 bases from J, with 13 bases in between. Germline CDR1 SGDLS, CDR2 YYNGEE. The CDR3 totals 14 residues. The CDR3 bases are TGTGCCAGCAGCGTCCCCTCTTCGCGTTACGAGCAGTACGTC. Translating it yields CASSVPSSRYEQYV.

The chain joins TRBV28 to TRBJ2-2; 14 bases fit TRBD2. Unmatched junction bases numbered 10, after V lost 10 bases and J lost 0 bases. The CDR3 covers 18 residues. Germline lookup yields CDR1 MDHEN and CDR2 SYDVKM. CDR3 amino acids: CATRGTSGSGANTGELFF. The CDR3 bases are TGTGCCACCCGAGGGACTAGCGGGAGTGGGGCGAACACCGGGGAGCTGTTTTTT.

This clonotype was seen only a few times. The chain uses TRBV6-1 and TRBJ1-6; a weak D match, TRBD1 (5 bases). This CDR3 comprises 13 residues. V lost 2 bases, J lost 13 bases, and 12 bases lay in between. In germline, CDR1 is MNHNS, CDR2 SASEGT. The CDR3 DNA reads TGTGCCAGCAGTGAAAGCAAGGGGCTGCCCCTCCACTTT. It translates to CASSESKGLPLHF.

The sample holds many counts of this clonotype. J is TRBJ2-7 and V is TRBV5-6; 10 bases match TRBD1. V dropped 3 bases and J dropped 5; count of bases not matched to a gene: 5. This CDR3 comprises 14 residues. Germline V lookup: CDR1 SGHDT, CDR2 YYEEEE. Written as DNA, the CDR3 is TGTGCCAGCAGCTACGGGACAGGGGCCCACGAGCAGTACGTC. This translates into CASSYGTGAHEQYV.

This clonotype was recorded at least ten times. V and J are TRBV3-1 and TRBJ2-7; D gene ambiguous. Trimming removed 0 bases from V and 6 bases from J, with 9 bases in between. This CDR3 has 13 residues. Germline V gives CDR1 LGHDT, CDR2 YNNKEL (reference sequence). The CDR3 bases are TGTGCCAGCAGCCAAGAGCTTTATGGCGAGCAGTACTTC. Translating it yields CASSQELYGEQYF.

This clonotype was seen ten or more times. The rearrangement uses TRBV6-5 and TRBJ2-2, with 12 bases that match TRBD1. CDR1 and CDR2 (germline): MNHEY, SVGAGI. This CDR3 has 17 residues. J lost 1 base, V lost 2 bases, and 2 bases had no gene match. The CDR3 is CASSYGTGGLNTGELFF. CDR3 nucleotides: TGTGCCAGCAGTTACGGGACAGGGGGCTTGAACACCGGGGAGCTGTTTTTT.